The rows below give T cell receptor beta chains drawn from one sample of a study of CD8 T cells in ankylosing spondylitis. TCRdb re-called the 5' RACE reads with MiXCR, one entry per CDR3 protein. The table has some 180,000 distinct CDR3 sequences, about 20% seen once. Sequencing was performed on blood, either unsorted or a sorted T cell fraction (not recorded which). All receptors derive from a male donor aged 10 to 30 with ankylosing spondylitis or in good health (not recorded which). The CDR3 runs from the conserved cysteine through the conserved F or W. D genes are given only for firm matches. Only some rows state a clone size, as once, few, many or a class for expanded clones.

TRBJ2-7 | 12 | many | TRBV6-2/TRBV6-3 | - | TGTGCCAGCAGTCAACAGGTAGGCGAGCAGTACTTC | CASSQQVGEQYF
TRBJ1-2 | 14 | many | TRBV5-1 | - | TGCGCCAGCAGCACGACTGGGTCCCACTATGGCTACACCTTC | CASSTTGSHYGYTF
TRBJ2-1 | 13 | many | TRBV12-3/TRBV12-4 | - | TGTGCCAGCAGTCCACCAACTTACAATGAGCAGTTCTTC | CASSPPTYNEQFF
TRBJ2-7 | 14 | many | TRBV4-3 | - | TGCGCCAGCAGCCAAGATCTTTCTAGACGAGAGCAGTACTTC | CASSQDLSRREQYF
TRBJ2-1 | 16 | - | TRBV24-1 | TRBD2 | TGTGCCACCAGTGATCTGGGACTAGTCGGAACCGATGAGCAGTTCTTC | CATSDLGLVGTDEQFF
TRBJ2-6 | 12 | many | TRBV29-1 | - | TGCAGCGTTAGCTCTGGGGCCAACGTCCTGACTTTC | CSVSSGANVLTF
TRBJ1-4 | 15 | many | TRBV19 | - | TGTGCCAGCACCTCCCAGGACGCAACTAATGAAAAACTGTTTTTT | CASTSQDATNEKLFF
TRBJ2-5 | 16 | - | TRBV6-1 | TRBD1 | TGTGCCAGCAGTGAATCTATTGGGACAGCCCAAGAGACCCAGTACTTC | CASSESIGTAQETQYF
TRBJ2-7 | 19 | - | TRBV4-1 | TRBD2 | TGCGCCAGCAGCCAAGAAAGGGGGGGACTAGCGGGAGGTTTCTACGAGCAGTACTTC | CASSQERGGLAGGFYEQYF
TRBJ2-2 | 18 | many | TRBV4-1 | TRBD2 | TGCGCCAGCAGCCAACCCGGTGCGGGGGGAGGAAACACCGGGGAGCTGTTTTTT | CASSQPGAGGGNTGELFF
TRBJ2-5 | 13 | many | TRBV28 | - | TGTGCCAGCAATACAGGATTACAAGAGACCCAGTACTTC | CASNTGLQETQYF
TRBJ2-2 | 14 | many | TRBV5-1 | - | TGCGCCAGCAGCTTGGGGACGAACACCGGGGAGCTGTTTTTT | CASSLGTNTGELFF
TRBJ2-7 | 15 | - | TRBV27 | - | TGTGCCAGCAGTTTGATCCGGGACACTACCTACGAGCAGTACTTC | CASSLIRDTTYEQYF
TRBJ1-2 | 12 | - | TRBV29-1 | - | TGCAGCGTTGCTGGGCCAGGGAGTGGCTACACCTTC | CSVAGPGSGYTF
TRBJ2-5 | 13 | many | TRBV18 | TRBD2 | TGTGCCAGCTCATTCGGACTAGCGGAGACCCAGTACTTC | CASSFGLAETQYF
TRBJ1-2 | 13 | - | TRBV2 | - | TGTGCCAGCAGTGAAGAGGCACAGGATGGCTACACCTTC | CASSEEAQDGYTF
TRBJ2-1 | 16 | - | TRBV7-3 | - | TGTGCCAGCAGCTTCTTTGGAAGGCCTCCCTACAATGAGCAGTTCTTC | CASSFFGRPPYNEQFF
TRBJ2-5 | 14 | - | TRBV10-3 | TRBD1 | TGTGCCATCAACCCGGGACAGGCCCAAGAGACCCAGTACTTC | CAINPGQAQETQYF
TRBJ2-1 | 13 | - | TRBV20-1 | TRBD2 | TGCAGTGCTAGAGTACTAGCGGACAATGAGCAGTTCTTC | CSARVLADNEQFF
TRBJ2-1 | 16 | many | TRBV7-9 | TRBD2 | TGTGCCAGCAGGCCACCTCTAGCGGGGACGTACAATGAGCAGTTCTTC | CASRPPLAGTYNEQFF
TRBJ2-7 | 15 | - | TRBV18 | - | TGTGCCAGCTCCGAGGGGGATTTAGCGTCCTACGAGCAGTACTTC | CASSEGDLASYEQYF
TRBJ2-5 | 14 | few | TRBV12-3/TRBV12-4 | - | TGTGCCAGCAGCCATACCACAGGGCAGGAGACCCAGTACTTC | CASSHTTGQETQYF
TRBJ2-1 | 15 | many | TRBV3-1 | TRBD2 | TGTGCCAGCAGCCAATTCCGGGACTACTACAATGAGCAGTTCTTC | CASSQFRDYYNEQFF
TRBJ1-3 | 12 | many | TRBV10-3 | - | TGTGCCATCATAAACTCTGGAAACACCATATATTTT | CAIINSGNTIYF
TRBJ2-5 | 14 | many | TRBV3-1 | TRBD1 | TGTGCCAGCAGCCAAGATGCTTCCGGGACAGTTTTATTCTTC | CASSQDASGTVLFF
TRBJ2-5 | 10 | many | TRBV20-1 | - | TGCAGTGCCCAAAAAACCCCCCAGTACTTC | CSAQKTPQYF
TRBJ2-1 | 15 | many | TRBV18 | TRBD1 | TGTGCCAGCTCACCATCTGGGACAGGGCCCCGAGAGCAGTTCTTC | CASSPSGTGPREQFF
TRBJ1-6 | 18 | many | TRBV14 | - | TGTGCCAGCAGCCAAAGTTCGTCCCGGATTATCTATAATTCACCCCTCCACTTT | CASSQSSSRIIYNSPLHF
TRBJ2-2 | 16 | many | TRBV3-1 | TRBD1 | TGTGCCAGCAGCCTTCCGGGACAGGGAGCCACCGGGGAGCTGTTTTTT | CASSLPGQGATGELFF
TRBJ2-5 | 14 | many | TRBV6-6 | TRBD2 | TGTGCCAGCCTAAACCGGACTAGCGGAGGGACCCAGTACTTC | CASLNRTSGGTQYF
TRBJ2-3 | 13 | - | TRBV4-3 | - | TGCGCCAGCAGCTACCATGGGACAGATACGCAGTATTTT | CASSYHGTDTQYF
TRBJ2-1 | 15 | many | TRBV12-3/TRBV12-4 | TRBD2 | TGTGCCAGCAGTCCTAGCGGGAGAAGGTACAATGAGCAGTTCTTC | CASSPSGRRYNEQFF
TRBJ2-7 | 15 | many | TRBV10-3 | - | TGTGCCATCAGAGGGGGACGGATGGATTCCTACGAGCAGTACTTC | CAIRGGRMDSYEQYF
TRBJ1-2 | 13 | many | TRBV12-3/TRBV12-4 | - | TGTGCCAGCAGTACAGGGCCTAACTATGGCTACACCTTC | CASSTGPNYGYTF
TRBJ2-7 | 12 | - | TRBV4-2 | - | TGTGCCAGCAGCCAAGATAAGGGCGAGCAGTACTTC | CASSQDKGEQYF
TRBJ2-1 | 14 | many | TRBV5-6 | - | TGTGCCAGCAGACCCCGGGATCCCGGCCACGAGCAGTTCTTC | CASRPRDPGHEQFF
TRBJ2-1 | 15 | few | TRBV20-1 | - | TGCAGTGTCGACCCAGGGGCTGGATCCCACAATGAGCAGTTCTTC | CSVDPGAGSHNEQFF
TRBJ2-3 | 13 | - | TRBV20-1 | TRBD1 | TGCAGTGCTAAGGACAGGCTCCTCTTTACGCAGTATTTT | CSAKDRLLFTQYF
TRBJ2-6 | 20 | many | TRBV4-1 | - | TGCGCCAGCAGCCAAGCGATCTCCGGACTATCCCTAACTGGGGCCAACGTCCTGACTTTC | CASSQAISGLSLTGANVLTF
TRBJ2-3 | 17 | many | TRBV19 | TRBD2 | TGTGCCAGTAGTTGGCTAGCGGTCGACCCTAGCACAGATACGCAGTATTTT | CASSWLAVDPSTDTQYF
TRBJ2-1 | 14 | many | TRBV20-1 | TRBD2 | TGCAGTGCCGGGAGCGGGAGCTCCTACAATGAGCAGTTCTTC | CSAGSGSSYNEQFF
TRBJ2-1 | 15 | many | TRBV10-2 | TRBD2 | TGCGCCAGCAGTAGATTAGCGGGACCCTACAATGAGCAGTTCTTC | CASSRLAGPYNEQFF
TRBJ2-7 | 14 | many | TRBV27 | - | TGTGCCAGCAGTTTAGCAGTGGCTAGCGCTGAGCAGTACTTC | CASSLAVASAEQYF